This is a list of T cell receptor beta chains from one sample in a study of T cell repertoires in cytomegalovirus infection. For these receptors, no antigen is known. Each CDR3 protein gets one entry after TCRdb re-called the reads with MiXCR. This sample has fewer than 850,000 distinct CDR3 sequences, with just under 30% found just once. The material sequenced was cultured CD8+ T cells from PBMCs, taken from culture after CMV antigen stimulation. Receptors originate from a human donor in good health (CMV status not recorded). Some clones in this sample may be carry-over from other donors' samples. Both conserved end residues are part of each CDR3. Fields, in order: clone size, V gene, D gene, J gene, CDR3 protein, CDR3 DNA. A D gene is named only where the DNA matches it firmly. Clone size appears in some rows only: once, few, many, or a class for an expanded clone.

size: -
V: TRBV24-1
D: -
J: TRBJ2-1
CDR3: CATSDFRVYEQFF
DNA: TGTGCCACCAGTGATTTTAGGGTATATGAGCAGTTCTTC

size: once
V: TRBV11-2
D: -
J: TRBJ2-7
CDR3: CASSLAGWLPIYEQYF
DNA: TGTGCCAGCAGCTTAGCGGGATGGCTACCTATCTACGAGCAGTACTTC

size: few
V: TRBV7-2
D: -
J: TRBJ2-5
CDR3: CASSSMGANQETQYF
DNA: TGTGCCAGCAGCTCAATGGGGGCTAACCAAGAGACCCAGTACTTC

size: many
V: TRBV6-2/TRBV6-3
D: TRBD1
J: TRBJ1-1
CDR3: CASAQGGSRTEAFF
DNA: TGTGCCAGCGCCCAGGGGGGCTCGCGGACTGAAGCTTTCTTT

size: -
V: TRBV27
D: TRBD1
J: TRBJ2-5
CDR3: CASSFGPAGGEETQYF
DNA: TGTGCCAGCAGTTTTGGTCCGGCAGGGGGCGAGGAGACCCAGTACTTC

size: many
V: TRBV7-6
D: -
J: TRBJ2-5
CDR3: CASSREEEVFGIQETQYF
DNA: TGTGCCAGCAGCCGAGAAGAAGAGGTGTTTGGGATACAAGAGACCCAGTACTTC

size: -
V: TRBV7-6
D: TRBD2
J: TRBJ2-1
CDR3: CASSVGLAGENEQFF
DNA: TGTGCCAGCAGCGTGGGACTAGCGGGGGAAAATGAGCAGTTCTTC

size: few
V: TRBV12-3/TRBV12-4
D: -
J: TRBJ1-1
CDR3: CASSLNRERTEAFF
DNA: TGTGCCAGCAGTTTAAACAGGGAGAGGACTGAAGCTTTCTTT

size: many
V: TRBV7-2
D: -
J: TRBJ2-7
CDR3: CASSLEIRVYDEQYF
DNA: TGTGCCAGCAGCTTAGAAATCAGGGTGTATGACGAGCAGTACTTC

size: -
V: TRBV20-1
D: TRBD1
J: TRBJ1-1
CDR3: CSARRQGGTEAFF
DNA: TGCAGTGCTAGAAGGCAGGGGGGGACTGAAGCTTTCTTT

size: -
V: TRBV29-1
D: TRBD1
J: TRBJ1-2
CDR3: CSVQDRGYGYTF
DNA: TGCAGCGTTCAGGACAGGGGATATGGCTACACCTTC

size: -
V: TRBV27
D: TRBD1
J: TRBJ1-1
CDR3: CASGTGETEAFF
DNA: TGTGCCAGCGGGACAGGGGAGACTGAAGCTTTCTTT

size: -
V: TRBV4-1
D: TRBD2
J: TRBJ2-1
CDR3: CASSQPLAGGPGNEQFF
DNA: TGCGCCAGCAGCCAACCCCTAGCGGGGGGCCCGGGCAATGAGCAGTTCTTC

size: few
V: TRBV6-6
D: TRBD1
J: TRBJ2-7
CDR3: CASSYGQGGHEQYF
DNA: TGTGCCAGCAGTTACGGACAGGGGGGCCACGAGCAGTACTTC

size: -
V: TRBV6-5
D: TRBD2
J: TRBJ2-1
CDR3: CASSYPKLAVSYNEQFF
DNA: TGTGCCAGCAGTTACCCAAAGCTAGCGGTCTCCTACAATGAGCAGTTCTTC

size: -
V: TRBV20-1
D: -
J: TRBJ1-5
CDR3: CSARGPGDPQQPQHF
DNA: TGCAGTGCTAGGGGACCAGGGGACCCTCAACAGCCCCAGCATTTT

size: -
V: TRBV4-1
D: -
J: TRBJ2-2
CDR3: CASSGTRHTGELFF
DNA: TGCGCCAGCAGTGGGACCCGGCACACCGGGGAGCTGTTTTTT

size: -
V: TRBV2
D: -
J: TRBJ2-4
CDR3: CASSADLAKNIQYF
DNA: TGTGCCAGCAGTGCGGACCTAGCCAAAAACATTCAGTACTTC

size: many
V: TRBV7-2
D: TRBD1
J: TRBJ2-2
CDR3: CASSTGQGATGELFF
DNA: TGTGCCAGCAGCACGGGACAGGGGGCTACCGGGGAGCTGTTTTTT

size: -
V: TRBV5-4
D: TRBD1
J: TRBJ1-4
CDR3: CASSPGTGGASEKLFF
DNA: TGTGCCAGCAGCCCCGGGACAGGGGGCGCGAGTGAAAAACTGTTTTTT